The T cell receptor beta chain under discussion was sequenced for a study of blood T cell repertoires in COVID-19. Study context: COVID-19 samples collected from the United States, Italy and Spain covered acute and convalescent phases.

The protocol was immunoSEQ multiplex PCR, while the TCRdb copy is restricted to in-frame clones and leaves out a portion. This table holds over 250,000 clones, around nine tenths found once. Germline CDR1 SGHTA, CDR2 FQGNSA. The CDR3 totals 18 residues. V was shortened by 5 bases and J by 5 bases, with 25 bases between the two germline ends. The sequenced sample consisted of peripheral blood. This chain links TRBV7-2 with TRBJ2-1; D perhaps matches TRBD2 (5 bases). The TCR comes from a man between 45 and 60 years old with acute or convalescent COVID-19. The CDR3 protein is CASSDPITSYGANNEQFF. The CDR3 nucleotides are TGTGCCAGCAGCGATCCGATTACTAGTTACGGCGCTAACAATGAGCAGTTCTTC.